This TCR beta chain was found in a study of T cells after yellow fever vaccination. TCRdb reprocessed the 5' RACE reads with MiXCR, giving one entry per CDR3 protein. The sample includes 170,000 or so distinct CDR3 sequences, approximately 6.2% of them seen just once. From germline, CDR1 is SGHTA and CDR2 FQGTGA. This CDR3 is 16 amino acids long. The V and J ends lost 5 bases and 5 bases respectively, with 20 bases between them. Broader study findings: A limited proportion of clonotypes was detected within both the CD4 and CD8 compartments. Primary-vaccination clones mostly resurfaced post-booster (approximately 96% CD4, 75% to 90% CD8).

This clonotype was picked up a small number of times. What it binds is not known. This sequence originates from a man aged 18 to 30 who received the YFV17D yellow fever vaccine. Here the sequenced sample was CD4+ T cells sorted from PBMCs, taken on the day of the first yellow fever vaccination. The chain carries TRBV7-3 and TRBJ2-3; a weak D match, TRBD1 (5 bases). The CDR3: CASSNRALGQGDTQYF. The CDR3 nucleotides are TGTGCCAGCAGCAACCGGGCTTTAGGCCAGGGAGATACGCAGTATTTT.